A single sample gave rise to the 9 T cell receptor beta chains below, sequenced in a study of vaccination and CD4 T cells after COVID-19. Treatment noted: approximately 10-day PBMC culture with coronavirus spike peptide pools or control peptides (ViraFEST assay). The Oncomine TCR Beta short-read assay was applied to DNA of cultured CD4+ T cells. MiXCR was run by TCRdb on the PCR reads, yielding one entry per CDR3 protein. The sample holds roughly 13,000 distinct CDR3 sequences, roughly 74% seen once. No antigen is known for these receptors. Material: CD4+ T cells from blood, cultured in vitro. These receptors were obtained from a human donor who had recovered from COVID-19.

The J gene is TRBJ1-2, the V gene TRBV6-2 or TRBV6-3, with D unresolved. V was cut by 2 bases and J by 4 bases, with 11 bases left in between. Germline CDR1 MNHEY, CDR2 SVGEGT. This CDR3 has 14 residues. The CDR3 DNA sequence: TGTGCCAGCAGTTACATTGAGGGAAGCTATGGCTACACCTTC. This codes for CASSYIEGSYGYTF.

The V call is TRBV11-1, the J call TRBJ2-1; TRBD2 agrees at 9 bases. The germline V gene encodes CDR1 SGHAT and CDR2 FQDESV (reference sequence). This CDR3 is built from 17 residues. V shed 2 bases and J 4 bases; nucleotides not matched to a gene: 9. CDR3 coding DNA: TGTGCCAGCAGCTTATCTAGCGGGAAGGGAGCTTACAATGAGCAGTTCTTC. Its protein product is CASSLSSGKGAYNEQFF.

This chain connects TRBV6-1 to TRBJ1-5; 8 nucleotides match TRBD1. The CDR3 is 14 amino acids. V trimming: 7 bases; J trimming: 5 bases; junction bases outside the gene matches: 7. Germline assignment: CDR1 MNHNS and CDR2 SASEGT. Here the CDR3 DNA reads TGTGCCAGCACCACCGGGACAGGAGATCAGCCCCAGCATTTT. It is translated as CASTTGTGDQPQHF.

The chain employs TRBV19 and TRBJ1-2; maybe TRBD1 (5 bases). V was shortened by 4 bases and J by 5 bases, with 17 bases between the two germline ends. Per the germline V gene, CDR1 is LNHDA and CDR2 is SQIVND (reference sequence). The CDR3 is 15 amino acids. CDR3 bases: TGTGCCAGTAGTAATTCATGGACATTTGCTTATGGCTACACCTTC. This encodes CASSNSWTFAYGYTF.

This clonotype was counted a few times. The chain has TRBV6-1 and TRBJ1-2; TRBD1 agrees at 7 bases. After removal of 4 bases from V and 4 bases from J, the junction contained 6 bases not matched to a gene. There are 14 residues in the CDR3. Looked up from germline, CDR1 is MNHNS and CDR2 is SASEGT. CDR3 region: CASSAGQKIYGYTF. The CDR3 bases are TGTGCCAGCAGTGCGGGACAGAAAATCTATGGCTACACCTTC.

This clonotype was picked up a small number of times. The chain links TRBV20-1 to TRBJ1-5, with D maybe TRBD1 (5 bases). V lost 6 bases and J 4 bases, leaving 19 bases between the germline ends. The CDR3 is 15 residues long. Germline lookup yields CDR1 DFQATT and CDR2 SNEGSKA (reference sequence). CDR3 amino acids: CSANTPTVPNQPQHF. In nucleotides, the CDR3 is TGCAGTGCCAATACACCGACAGTCCCAAATCAGCCCCAGCATTTT.

This chain uses TRBV7-2 with TRBJ2-5; a possible D gene is TRBD2 (6 bases). The CDR3 runs to 14 residues. Germline assignment: CDR1 SGHTA and CDR2 FQGNSA. The V and J ends lost 0 bases and 5 bases respectively, with 10 bases between them. The CDR3 bases are TGTGCCAGCAGCTTAGCCGGGAGTAGGGAGACCCAGTACTTC. Translated, it gives CASSLAGSRETQYF.

V usage is TRBV27 and J usage is TRBJ2-7, with 8 bases aligning to TRBD2. With 8 bases clipped from V and 1 base from J, the junction kept 13 bases outside the gene matches. Germline V gene sequence: CDR1 MNHEY, CDR2 SMNVEV (reference sequence). The CDR3 totals 16 residues. The CDR3 reads CASATRWLAGSYEQYF. The CDR3, as DNA: TGTGCCAGCGCTACGAGGTGGCTAGCGGGTTCCTACGAGCAGTACTTC.

The chain is built from TRBV19 and TRBJ1-5; possibly TRBD1 for D (5 bases). V shed 0 bases and J shed 3 bases, with 18 bases lying between them. Germline loops: CDR1 LNHDA, CDR2 SQIVND (reference sequence). This CDR3 has 18 amino acids. DNA for the CDR3: TGTGCCAGTAGTATAGAGGGGCGCAGGAACTATCACAATCAGCCCCAGCATTTT. As protein: CASSIEGRRNYHNQPQHF.